These 18 T cell receptor beta chains were all obtained from the same sample, sequenced in a study of Graves' ophthalmopathy and Graves' hyperthyroidism. Scientists amplified the TCR beta CDR3 regions from RNA transcripts. Second-round multiplex PCR came after a first-round RT-PCR that employed HTBI primers. From the multiplex PCR reads, TCRdb called clonotypes with MiXCR, one entry per CDR3 protein. The sample has about 400,000 distinct CDR3 sequences; about 18% are singletons. The sequenced sample was peripheral blood. Source of these receptors: a woman aged 18-29 years with Graves' ophthalmopathy.

This clonotype was found many times. CDR3 loop: CASSFEVYEQYF. CDR3 nucleotide sequence: TGTGCCAGCAGCTTTGAGGTGTACGAGCAGTACTTC. The chain is built from TRBV7-9 and TRBJ2-7, with no clear D. CDR1 and CDR2 (germline): SEHNR, FQNEAQ (reference sequence). With 3 bases removed from V and 4 bases from J, the gap between germline ends came to 7 bases. The CDR3 totals 12 residues.

With respect to this clonotype: With a much larger clone just one base away, this may be a read error. This sequence joins TRBV11-2 and TRBJ2-4; TRBD2 agrees at 8 bases. The germline CDR1 and CDR2 sequences are SGHAT and FQNNGV. CDR3 length equals 18 residues. CDR3 in DNA: TGTGCCGGCAGCTCGAGCGGGGGAGAGGCGATAGCCAAAAACATTCAGTACTTC. It specifies CAGSSSGGEAIAKNIQYF.

Only a few counts were recorded for this clonotype. The gene calls are TRBV4-2 and TRBJ2-7; 9 nucleotides match TRBD2. There are 15 residues in the CDR3. Germline CDR1 and CDR2: LGHNA and YNFKEQ. V was clipped by 1 base and J by 5 bases; unmatched bases: 6. CDR3 nucleotide sequence: TGTGCCAGCAGCCAAGTGACTAGCGGAACGCACGAGCAGTACTTC. This gives the protein CASSQVTSGTHEQYF.

This clonotype was seen many times. The chain is built from TRBV2 and TRBJ1-1; D is unresolved. The CDR3 sequence is 13 residues long. The germline V gene encodes CDR1 SNHLY and CDR2 FYNNEI. Trimming pared 1 base from V and 3 bases from J, leaving 6 bases between. The CDR3 nucleotides are TGTGCCAGCAGTGAAGGTGGGGACACTGAAGCTTTCTTT. Its protein is CASSEGGDTEAFF. The entire variable domain, with the rest obtained from reference TRBV2 and TRBJ1-1, is as follows: EPEVTQTPSHQVTQMGQEVILRCVPISNHLYFYWYRQILGQKVEFLVSFYNNEISEKSEIFDDQFSVERPDGSNFTLKIRSTKLEDSAMYFCASSEGGDTEAFFGQGTRLTVV.

There are many counts of this clonotype. The chain couples TRBV29-1 to TRBJ2-2, with 7 bases lining up with TRBD1. V lost 6 bases to trimming and J lost 8 bases; unmatched junction nucleotides: 18. The CDR3 contains 16 residues. The germline CDR1 and CDR2 sequences are SQVTM and ANQGSEA. The CDR3 loop is CSVKGRQGQRSGELFF. The CDR3 nucleotides are TGCAGCGTCAAAGGCAGACAGGGCCAGAGGTCGGGGGAGCTGTTTTTT.

This clonotype was seen repeatedly, ten times or more. The chain employs TRBV4-1 and TRBJ1-5; 9 bases are shared with TRBD1. The CDR3 has 14 residues. The V segment lost 1 base and the J segment 7 bases; nucleotides outside the gene matches: 2. Germline-derived CDR1 and CDR2 are MGHRA and YSYEKL. The CDR3 region has the DNA TGCGCCAGCAGCCAAGTCACAGGGGGCCAGCCCCAGCATTTT. This gives the protein CASSQVTGGQPQHF.

The sample holds many counts of this clonotype. This sequence joins TRBV29-1 and TRBJ1-1; D gene uncertain. The CDR3 runs 11 residues. CDR1 is SQVTM and CDR2 is ANQGSEA in the germline V gene. V was trimmed by 4 bases and J by 6 bases, leaving 9 bases between them. CDR3 protein: CSVVWAAEAFF. The CDR3 nucleotides are TGCAGCGTTGTTTGGGCAGCTGAAGCTTTCTTT.

This clonotype occurred many times. The chain combines TRBV19 with TRBJ1-5; D is perhaps TRBD1 (6 bases). V lost 6 bases, J lost 3 bases, and 12 bases lay in between. This CDR3 comprises 14 residues. The germline gives CDR1 LNHDA, CDR2 SQIVND (reference sequence). Here the CDR3 DNA reads TGTGCCAGTAGCCGAGGACAGTACAATCAGCCCCAGCATTTT. This gives the protein CASSRGQYNQPQHF.

This clonotype was recorded at least ten times. The chain has TRBV30 and TRBJ1-1, with D unresolved. Trimming removed 0 bases from V and 0 bases from J, with 5 bases in between. From germline, CDR1 is GTSNPN and CDR2 SVGIG (reference sequence). The CDR3 extends over 13 amino acids. The CDR3: CAWSVGVNTEAFF. CDR3 DNA sequence: TGTGCCTGGAGTGTGGGCGTGAACACTGAAGCTTTCTTT.

This clonotype was seen more than once but under ten times. The chain carries TRBV6-1 and TRBJ1-2, with TRBD1 as a possible D gene (5 bases). Germline-derived CDR1 and CDR2 are MNHNS and SASEGT. The CDR3 has 14 amino acids. Deletions cut 1 base from V and 5 bases from J, with 11 bases between. This CDR3 reads CASSEDGTFYGYTF. In nucleotides, the CDR3 is TGTGCCAGCAGTGAAGACGGGACCTTTTATGGCTACACCTTC.

The chain has TRBV6-2 or TRBV6-3 and TRBJ2-7, with TRBD2 matching over 9 bases. V dropped 0 bases and J dropped 5; count of bases not matched to a gene: 8. Germline V gene sequence: CDR1 MNHEY, CDR2 SVGEGT. This CDR3 spans 16 amino acids. CDR3 nucleotides: TGTGCCAGCAGTTACTCCGCGGGACTAGCTCTGAACGAGCAGTACTTC. It is translated as CASSYSAGLALNEQYF.

This clonotype appeared many times. The chain recombines TRBV19 with TRBJ2-5, with 7 bases matching TRBD1. CDR3 length: 15 residues. V dropped 5 bases and J dropped 5; count of bases not matched to a gene: 11. Looked up from germline, CDR1 is LNHDA and CDR2 is SQIVND (reference sequence). CDR3 sequence: CASSLLPTGSETQYF. CDR3 sequence (DNA): TGTGCCAGTAGTCTCCTCCCGACAGGGTCCGAGACCCAGTACTTC.

Many counts were recorded for this clonotype. The rearrangement links TRBV20-1 to TRBJ2-5, with 15 positions matching TRBD2. Unmatched junction bases numbered 5, after V lost 0 bases and J lost 3 bases. The CDR3 totals 17 residues. The germline CDR1 and CDR2 sequences are DFQATT and SNEGSKA (reference sequence). The CDR3 sequence: CSARDGTSGRREETQYF. CDR3 coding DNA: TGCAGTGCTAGAGATGGGACTAGCGGGAGGAGGGAAGAGACCCAGTACTTC.

This clonotype was seen repeatedly, ten times or more. The CDR3 ends on some other residue instead of the conserved phenylalanine or tryptophan, so this is likely a read error. The chain recombines TRBV28 with TRBJ1-1; TRBD1 is a possible D gene (6 bases). Deletions cut 2 bases from V and 4 bases from J, with 14 bases between. In germline, CDR1 is MDHEN, CDR2 SYDVKM. The CDR3 length is 15 residues. This chain's CDR3 is CASSLGHRVFTEAFL. CDR3 nucleotide sequence: TGTGCCAGCAGTTTAGGGCACAGGGTTTTCACTGAAGCTTTCTTA.

This clonotype was recorded many times. V usage is TRBV9 and J usage is TRBJ1-6; D call uncertain. The CDR3 contains 14 residues. V was trimmed by 2 bases and J by 8 bases, leaving 11 bases between them. CDR1 is SGDLS, CDR2 YYNGEE, per germline. The CDR3 region has the DNA TGTGCCAGCAGCGTTGAGGACGGCCATTCACCCCTCCACTTT. Translation gives CASSVEDGHSPLHF. Complete variable domain (other parts from reference TRBV9 and TRBJ1-6): DSGVTQTPKHLITATGQRVTLRCSPRSGDLSVYWYQQSLDQGLQFLIQYYNGEERAKGNILERFSAQQFPDLHSELNLSSLELGDSALYFCASSVEDGHSPLHFGNGTRLTVT.

In this sample, this clonotype turned up many times. This chain uses TRBV6-5 with TRBJ2-2; D call uncertain. The CDR3 contains 13 residues. CDR1 is MNHEY, CDR2 SVGAGI, per germline. The chain's CDR3 is CGAENPRTGELFF. As DNA, the CDR3 is TGTGGGGCGGAGAATCCACGCACCGGGGAGCTGTTTTTT.

V is TRBV29-1 and J is TRBJ2-5, with D possibly being TRBD1 (5 bases). The CDR3 sequence is 13 residues long. Germline V gene lookup returns CDR1 SQVTM and CDR2 ANQGSEA. V was pared by 7 bases and J by 4 bases, with 16 bases between. CDR3 sequence (DNA): TGCAGCGGGGGCCCTCCAGTCAGAGAGACCCAGTACTTC. Translated: CSGGPPVRETQYF.

This rearrangement joins TRBV19 to TRBJ2-7; tentatively, D is TRBD2 (5 bases). The CDR3 consists of 13 residues. The germline gives CDR1 LNHDA, CDR2 SQIVND (reference sequence). Trimming cost V 3 bases and J 5 bases, with 11 bases left between them. The CDR3 sequence: CASSIGNGDEQYF. As DNA, the CDR3 is TGTGCCAGTAGTATCGGGAATGGGGACGAGCAGTACTTC.